This paragraph reports one T cell receptor beta chain. The antigen remains undetermined. Germline assignment: CDR1 WSHSY and CDR2 SAAADI. The CDR3 covers 11 residues. V lost 6 bases and J 8 bases, leaving 8 bases between the germline ends. The data were obtained in a study of cytomegalovirus exposure and HLA in healthy donors. Whole-study findings and limits: Sequencing had likely introduced a cluster of highly shared sequence variants as an artifact. Productive status was seen about 90% or about 30% of the time for most TCR beta V segments in an earlier analysis. Immune exposure was documented only through CMV serostatus. Overall, 164 TCR beta chains were annotated as cytomegalovirus-associated.

Amplification used 60 Vbeta primers and 13 Jbeta primers. TCRdb's copy holds only in-frame clones and misses some; the assay was immunoSEQ multiplex PCR. The sample lists about 120,000 clones, around 80% occurring once. The sequenced sample was PBMCs. The receptor's source is a woman between 18 and 29 years old in good health and CMV-seropositive. V and J are TRBV10-2 and TRBJ2-1; D remains ambiguous. CDR3 sequence: CASSPIDEQFF. CDR3 nucleotide sequence: TGCGCCAGCAGCCCAATTGATGAGCAGTTCTTC.